This T cell receptor (beta chain) was captured by sequencing in a study of blood T cell repertoires in COVID-19. Overall study context: PBMCs, B-cell-depleted T cells, or T cells provided the cDNA or gDNA that made up the material.

The study recruited people aged about 18 to 90 years across 24 US areas. Participant reports of clinical history set cohort assignment. Germline lookup yields CDR1 MGHRA and CDR2 YSYEKL. CDR3 length: 15 amino acids. The trim removed 3 bases at V and 3 bases at J, leaving 5 bases unmatched. In the study's own analysis: Cell counts per sample came from amplifying reference gene primers. Some clones are missing from TCRdb's copy, which holds only in-frame ones; the method was immunoSEQ multiplex PCR. V, J and clone size derive from that table, while D and trimming were established from the DNA sequence. The sample has approximately 270,000 clones; over 75% are singletons.

V and J are TRBV4-1 and TRBJ1-3, with 7 bases lining up with TRBD1. The sequence was collected from a man between 35 and 55 years old who had recovered from COVID-19. The sample was PBMCs or T cells enriched from blood (not recorded which). CDR3 DNA: TGCGCCAGCAGCCACACAGGGGTGCGTGGAAACACCATATATTTT. Amino acids: CASSHTGVRGNTIYF.